The T cell receptor (beta chain) described here comes from a study of T cells in Graves' hyperthyroidism and ophthalmopathy. Findings of the study overall: Most thyroid clonotypes expanded above 0.001 appeared in blood too.

Hyperthyroidism, newly diagnosed and lasting under 2 months, affected patients aged 18 to 65. Authors of the study amplified TCR beta CDR3 regions from RNA transcripts. Researchers ran a first-round RT-PCR on the TCR CDR3 using the HTBI primer set. MiXCR, run by TCRdb on the multiplex PCR reads, gives a single entry per CDR3 protein. This table holds 730,000 or so distinct CDR3 sequences, roughly a sixth found once. This clonotype was picked up a small number of times. Its target is not known. The CDR3 runs to 15 residues. Germline V gives CDR1 SGHTA, CDR2 FQGNSA. V lost 1 base to trimming and J lost 0 bases, with 7 bases between them.

The chain has TRBV7-2 and TRBJ1-3, with D unresolved. The TCR was taken from a woman aged 50 to 60 with Graves' hyperthyroidism that later progressed to Graves' ophthalmopathy. The material sequenced was blood. The CDR3 coding sequence is TGTGCCAGCAGCTTAGACATCAACTCTGGAAACACCATATATTTT. This translates into CASSLDINSGNTIYF.